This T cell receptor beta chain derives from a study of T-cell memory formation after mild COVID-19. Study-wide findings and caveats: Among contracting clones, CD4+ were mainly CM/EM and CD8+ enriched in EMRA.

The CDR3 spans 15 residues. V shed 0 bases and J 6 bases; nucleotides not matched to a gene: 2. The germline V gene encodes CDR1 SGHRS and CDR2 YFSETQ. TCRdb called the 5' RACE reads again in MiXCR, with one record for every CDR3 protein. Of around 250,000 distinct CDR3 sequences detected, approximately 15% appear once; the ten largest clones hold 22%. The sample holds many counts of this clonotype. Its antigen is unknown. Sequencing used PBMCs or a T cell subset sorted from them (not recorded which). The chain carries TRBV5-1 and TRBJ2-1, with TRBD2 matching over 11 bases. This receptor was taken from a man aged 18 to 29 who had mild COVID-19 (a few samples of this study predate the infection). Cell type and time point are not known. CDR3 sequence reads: CASSLGTSGRNEQFF. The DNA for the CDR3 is TGCGCCAGCAGCTTGGGGACTAGCGGGCGCAATGAGCAGTTCTTC.